The rows below give T cell receptor beta chains drawn from one sample of a study of beta chain features in type 1 diabetes. Measured with immunoSEQ multiplex PCR; TCRdb has only the in-frame clones, and not every one. The sample shows tens of thousands of clones, 25% to 35% of them seen only once. The sequencing sample was made of stem cell memory CD4+ T cells from blood. The receptors stem from a woman younger than 35 in good health. Both conserved end residues are part of each CDR3. The D gene is left open where the match is weak. Clone size is stated in some rows and not others, as once, few, many or a class when expanded.

j_call d_call clone_size v_call cdr3_aa cdr3_nt
TRBJ1-1 - - TRBV28 CASNALGREAFF TGTGCCAGCAACGCCCTGGGGAGAGAAGCTTTCTTT
TRBJ1-5 TRBD1 - TRBV7-2 CASSQGTGLLNQPQHF TGTGCCAGCAGCCAAGGGACAGGGCTCCTAAATCAGCCCCAGCATTTT
TRBJ2-4 - - TRBV5-1 CASSPWDTQSIQYF TGCGCCAGCAGCCCCTGGGACACCCAAAGCATTCAGTACTTC
TRBJ2-5 TRBD2 - TRBV2 CASRGIAGPGGTQYF TGTGCCAGCAGGGGAATAGCGGGCCCCGGGGGGACCCAGTACTTC
TRBJ2-1 TRBD2 few TRBV15 CATSRDRTSGGTYNEQFF TGTGCCACCAGCAGAGACCGGACTAGCGGGGGGACGTACAATGAGCAGTTCTTC
TRBJ1-1 TRBD1 - TRBV19 CASRLRDRYTEAFF TGTGCCAGTAGACTCCGGGACAGGTACACTGAAGCTTTCTTT
TRBJ1-1 - few TRBV18 CASSAPPRGNTEAFF TGTGCCAGCTCAGCCCCCCCGCGGGGTAACACTGAAGCTTTCTTT
TRBJ1-2 - - TRBV27 CASSSHIRGGYTF TGTGCCAGCAGTTCCCACATCCGGGGTGGCTACACCTTC
TRBJ2-1 TRBD2 few TRBV5-1 CASSLAGSSYNEQFF TGCGCCAGCAGCTTAGCGGGAAGCTCCTACAATGAGCAGTTCTTC
TRBJ1-5 - - TRBV18 CASSPTGLNQPQHF TGTGCCAGCTCACCAACAGGGTTAAATCAGCCCCAGCATTTT
TRBJ2-5 - - TRBV18 CASSPGREETQYF TGTGCCAGCTCACCGGGCAGGGAAGAGACCCAGTACTTC
TRBJ2-3 - - TRBV9 CASSFWGADTQYF TGTGCCAGCAGCTTCTGGGGGGCAGATACGCAGTATTTT
TRBJ1-2 TRBD1 - TRBV4-3 CASSQDRGGGGYTF TGCGCCAGCAGCCAAGATAGAGGGGGCGGTGGCTACACCTTC
TRBJ2-1 TRBD2 - TRBV5-1 CASSLGAGGPVEQFF TGCGCCAGCAGCTTAGGCGCGGGAGGGCCCGTTGAGCAGTTCTTC
TRBJ2-1 - - TRBV27 CASSLGQTYNEQFF TGTGCCAGCAGTTTAGGACAAACCTACAATGAGCAGTTCTTC
TRBJ2-7 - - TRBV7-9 CASSSEPGFYEQYF TGTGCCAGCAGCTCCGAACCGGGTTTCTACGAGCAGTACTTC
TRBJ2-7 TRBD1 few TRBV6-1 CASRGQGLYEQYF TGTGCCAGCCGAGGACAGGGCCTCTACGAGCAGTACTTC
TRBJ1-5 TRBD1 - TRBV19 CASSPIRDRVINQPQHF TGTGCCAGTAGTCCAATCCGGGACAGGGTGATTAATCAGCCCCAGCATTTT
TRBJ2-1 TRBD2 - TRBV29-1 CSVTGLADYNEQFF TGCAGCGTTACCGGACTAGCGGACTACAATGAGCAGTTCTTC
TRBJ2-7 - few TRBV4-1 CASSQDRQGLSYEQYF TGCGCCAGCAGCCAAGATCGCCAGGGCCTCTCCTACGAGCAGTACTTC
TRBJ2-5 TRBD2 - TRBV27 CASSPRGSSGRETQYF TGTGCCAGCAGCCCTCGAGGCAGTAGCGGGAGAGAGACCCAGTACTTC
TRBJ1-2 - - TRBV18 CASSPPEKLGYTF TGTGCCAGCTCACCACCGGAGAAGCTCGGCTACACCTTC
TRBJ1-4 - once TRBV7-9 CASSPLVWGVAEKLFF TGTGCCAGCAGCCCTCTTGTTTGGGGGGTTGCAGAAAAACTGTTTTTT
TRBJ2-1 - - TRBV9 CASSVSWEDYNEQFF TGTGCCAGCAGCGTATCGTGGGAGGACTACAATGAGCAGTTCTTC
TRBJ2-3 TRBD2 - TRBV7-2 CASSLAAGRADTQYF TGTGCCAGCAGCTTAGCGGCAGGGAGGGCAGATACGCAGTATTTT
TRBJ2-3 - - TRBV28 CASTPPGRKTDTQYF TGTGCCAGCACCCCCCCAGGGAGGAAGACAGATACGCAGTATTTT
TRBJ2-3 TRBD2 few TRBV11-2 CASSLWEGSVDTQYF TGTGCCAGCAGCTTGTGGGAGGGTAGCGTAGATACGCAGTATTTT
TRBJ1-2 - - TRBV27 CASRLPVQENYGYTF TGTGCCAGCAGGCTCCCCGTACAGGAAAACTATGGCTACACCTTC
TRBJ2-1 - - TRBV5-4 CASSPENRVVNEQFF TGTGCCAGCAGCCCCGAGAACAGAGTAGTCAATGAGCAGTTCTTC
TRBJ1-4 TRBD1 once TRBV6-5 CASSPGGSYEKLFF TGTGCCAGCAGCCCAGGGGGATCGTATGAAAAACTGTTTTTT
TRBJ2-7 - few TRBV9 CASSVEGGREQYF TGTGCCAGCAGCGTAGAAGGGGGACGCGAGCAGTACTTC
TRBJ2-3 TRBD2 - TRBV7-2 CASSPRGGPDTQYF TGTGCCAGCAGCCCCCGGGGGGGCCCAGATACGCAGTATTTT
TRBJ2-3 TRBD2 - TRBV7-2 CASSLGLAGVDTQYF TGTGCCAGCAGCTTAGGGCTAGCGGGGGTAGATACGCAGTATTTT
TRBJ2-5 TRBD2 - TRBV7-6 CASSSTGAGRAAETQYF TGTGCCAGCAGCTCGACGGGAGCGGGAAGGGCGGCAGAGACCCAGTACTTC
TRBJ2-3 - - TRBV5-1 CASSLGRRTDTQYF TGCGCCAGCAGCTTGGGCAGGCGCACAGATACGCAGTATTTT
TRBJ1-2 TRBD1 few TRBV18 CASSPGDRIKNGYTF TGTGCCAGCTCACCGGGGGACAGGATAAAGAATGGCTACACCTTC
TRBJ1-1 - - TRBV29-1 CSVEDKTREGTLNTEAFF TGCAGCGTTGAAGATAAAACTCGAGAAGGGACACTGAACACTGAAGCTTTCTTT